These 26 T cell receptor beta chains were all obtained from the same sample, sequenced in a study of OX40 agonist ivuxolimab in advanced cancers. Profiling relied on immunoSEQ multiplex PCR, and the TCRdb table lists in-frame clones only, not all of them. The table includes about 81,000 clones, about 85% detected once. The source material was CD4+ or CD8+ T cells sorted from blood, sampled in a trial of the OX40 agonist ivuxolimab. The receptors stem from an adult with an advanced solid tumor such as melanoma, head and neck, liver or kidney cancer.

This clone has only a few counts. The V gene is TRBV7-2, the J gene TRBJ2-2; D may be TRBD2 (6 bases). The CDR3 sequence is 16 residues long. V dropped 5 bases and J dropped 4 bases, with 17 bases sitting between them. CDR1 and CDR2 (germline): SGHTA, FQGNSA. CDR3 sequence: CASSPGTYSLTGELFF. In nucleotides, the CDR3 is TGTGCCAGCAGCCCCGGGACTTACTCCCTCACCGGGGAGCTGTTTTTT.

The V call is TRBV6-6, the J call TRBJ2-4; 8 bases map to TRBD1. Germline V gene data show CDR1 as MNHNY and CDR2 as SVGAGI (reference sequence). CDR3 length: 11 residues. V trimming: 5 bases; J trimming: 14 bases; junction bases outside the gene matches: 5. Here the CDR3 DNA reads TGTGCCAGCAGTCCTAGGACAGGGAAGTACTTC. It yields the protein CASSPRTGKYF.

This clone was found once. The chain recombines TRBV11-2 with TRBJ1-3; TRBD1 is a possible D gene (5 bases). V shed 5 bases and J shed 0 bases, with 14 bases lying between them. The CDR3 is 16 amino acids. Germline CDR1 reads SGHAT; CDR2 reads FQNNGV. The CDR3 nucleotides read TGTGCCAGCAGCCAAGGGGTGATGGTCTCTGGAAACACCATATATTTT. As protein: CASSQGVMVSGNTIYF. Based on the CDR3 plus reference TRBV11-2 and TRBJ1-3, the full variable domain is EAGVAQSPRYKIIEKRQSVAFWCNPISGHATLYWYQQILGQGPKLLIQFQNNGVVDDSQLPKDRFSAERLKGVDSTLKIQPAKLEDSAVYLCASSQGVMVSGNTIYFGEGSWLTVV.

CDR3 sequence: CASSIRDGEAFF. The CDR3 nucleotides are TGTGCCAGTAGTATCCGGGACGGGGAAGCTTTCTTT. The rearrangement uses TRBV19 and TRBJ1-1, with D possibly TRBD1 on 5 matching bases. The CDR3 runs to 12 residues. With 3 bases removed from V and 8 bases from J, the gap between germline ends came to 10 bases. Germline CDR1 LNHDA, CDR2 SQIVND (reference sequence). Looking up the rest from reference TRBV19 and TRBJ1-1 gives the full variable domain: DGGITQSPKYLFRKEGQNVTLSCEQNLNHDAMYWYRQDPGQGLRLIYYSQIVNDFQKGDIAEGYSVSREKKESFPLTVTSAQKNPTAFYLCASSIRDGEAFFGQGTRLTVV.

The chain has TRBV7-8 and TRBJ2-2; TRBD1 is a possible D gene (6 bases). CDR3 length: 16 amino acids. Trimming pared 5 bases from V and 6 bases from J, leaving 19 bases between. The germline gives CDR1 SGHVS, CDR2 FQNEAQ. The CDR3 region is CASSPGAGIRPGELFF. The CDR3 DNA sequence: TGTGCCAGCAGCCCAGGGGCAGGGATCCGTCCCGGGGAGCTGTTTTTT.

This clone was found once. The V call is TRBV7-9, the J call TRBJ2-1; D might be TRBD1 or TRBD2, each matching 5 bases. The CDR3 runs to 14 residues. The germline gives CDR1 SEHNR, CDR2 FQNEAQ (reference sequence). With 5 bases removed from V and 9 bases from J, the gap between germline ends came to 17 bases. The CDR3 DNA follows: TGTGCCAGCAGCCGCAGGGAGCTGAATATTGAGCAGTTCTTC. Protein: CASSRRELNIEQFF.

The chain combines TRBV18 with TRBJ2-4; D call uncertain. This CDR3 comprises 15 residues. Germline V gene data show CDR1 as KGHSH and CDR2 as LQKENI. Trimming removed 2 bases from V and 5 bases from J, with 13 bases in between. CDR3 DNA sequence: TGTGCCAGCTCACCATGGGGAATGAGCCAAAACATTCAGTACTTC. This encodes CASSPWGMSQNIQYF. Filled out from reference TRBV18 and TRBJ2-4, the complete variable domain reads NAGVMQNPRHLVRRRGQEARLRCSPMKGHSHVYWYRQLPEEGLKFMVYLQKENIIDESGMPKERFSAEFPKEGPSILRIQQVVRGDSAAYFCASSPWGMSQNIQYFGAGTRLSVL.

The chain couples TRBV28 to TRBJ2-1, with TRBD2 matching 8 bases. V lost 2 bases to trimming and J lost 0 bases; unmatched junction nucleotides: 3. Germline CDR1 is MDHEN and CDR2 is SYDVKM. The CDR3 contains 16 residues. The CDR3 DNA reads as TGTGCCAGCAGTTTACAGCGGGGGAGCTCCTACAATGAGCAGTTCTTC. Protein sequence: CASSLQRGSSYNEQFF.

The chain recombines TRBV29-1 with TRBJ1-2, with TRBD1 matching over 11 bases. The CDR3 loop spans 16 amino acids. Trimming cost V 6 bases and J 2 bases; bases outside gene matches: 11. Germline CDR1 reads SQVTM; CDR2 reads ANQGSEA. In nucleotides, the CDR3 is TGCAGCGTCAACCAAGGACAGGGGGCTTCAAACTATGGCTACACCTTC. This translates into CSVNQGQGASNYGYTF.

CDR3 coding DNA: TGTGCCATGAGCGATTCTGGAAACACCATATATTTT. Protein product: CAMSDSGNTIYF. The genes are TRBV10-3 and TRBJ1-3; D is undetermined. V shed 9 bases and J shed 1 base, with 7 bases lying between them. Germline lookup yields CDR1 ENHRY and CDR2 SYGVKD. The CDR3 runs 12 residues.

The V call is TRBV7-9, the J call TRBJ1-5, with 9 bases fitting TRBD1. Germline CDR1 SEHNR, CDR2 FQNEAQ (reference sequence). J lost 5 bases, V lost 5 bases, and 7 bases had no gene match. This CDR3 is 15 amino acids long. In nucleotides, the CDR3 is TGTGCCAGCAGCCTGGGGACAGGGACCGATCAGCCCCAGCATTTT. As protein: CASSLGTGTDQPQHF.

The chain joins TRBV28 to TRBJ2-7; the D is unclear. V was shortened by 5 bases and J by 2 bases, with 13 bases between the two germline ends. Germline V CDR1 and CDR2: MDHEN, SYDVKM. This CDR3 is built from 14 residues. The DNA for the CDR3 is TGTGCCAGCAGTGCACCCTCCCGAACCTACGAGCAGTACTTC. Protein product: CASSAPSRTYEQYF.

This clone is a singleton in its sample. The chain links TRBV6-5 to TRBJ1-2; 7 bases are a match to TRBD1. Germline V gene lookup returns CDR1 MNHEY and CDR2 SVGAGI. Trimming at V came to 9 bases and at J to 7 bases, leaving 11 bases not matched to a gene. This CDR3 is 13 amino acids long. The CDR3: CASTDRVAGGYTF. CDR3 nucleotides: TGTGCCAGTACAGACAGGGTAGCGGGTGGCTACACCTTC.

The CDR3 DNA reads as TGCAGCGTTGGGCGAGAGACCCAGTACTTC. Encoded protein: CSVGRETQYF. The chain combines TRBV29-1 with TRBJ2-5, with D hard to call. V was pared by 4 bases and J by 4 bases, with 4 bases between. CDR1 SQVTM and CDR2 ANQGSEA come from the germline V gene. The CDR3 extends over 10 amino acids. Supplemented by reference TRBV29-1 and TRBJ2-5, the full variable domain reads SAVISQKPSRDICQRGTSLTIQCQVDSQVTMMFWYRQQPGQSLTLIATANQGSEATYESGFVIDKFPISRPNLTFSTLTVSNMSPEDSSIYLCSVGRETQYFGPGTRLLVL.

Only a few counts were recorded for this clone. This rearrangement joins TRBV6-1 to TRBJ1-4; 7 bases fit TRBD1. The germline V gene encodes CDR1 MNHNS and CDR2 SASEGT. With V trimmed by 2 bases and J by 7 bases, 1 base remained unmatched. The CDR3 consists of 13 residues. The DNA of the CDR3 is TGTGCCAGCAGTGAAACAGGGGTTGAAAAACTGTTTTTT. Translated, it gives CASSETGVEKLFF.

The rearrangement links TRBV28 to TRBJ1-2, with a weak D call TRBD1 (5 bases). V was cut by 2 bases and J by 2 bases, with 18 bases left in between. The germline CDR1 and CDR2 sequences are MDHEN and SYDVKM. The CDR3 spans 17 residues. The CDR3 DNA reads TGTGCCAGCAGTTTAAGACACAGGAGAAGTGGAAACTATGGCTACACCTTC. Amino acid sequence: CASSLRHRRSGNYGYTF.

The V call is TRBV18, the J call TRBJ1-2; D remains ambiguous. The germline gives CDR1 KGHSH, CDR2 LQKENI. Trimming took off 0 bases at V and 8 bases at J, with 13 bases between the two ends. This CDR3 has 14 residues. The CDR3 sequence is CASSPPNHDGGYTF. In DNA form, the CDR3 reads TGTGCCAGCTCACCACCGAACCACGACGGGGGCTACACCTTC.

The table lists this clone with a few counts. This rearrangement joins TRBV28 to TRBJ1-5, with 9 bases identical to TRBD1. The CDR3 totals 18 residues. Germline V gene lookup returns CDR1 MDHEN and CDR2 SYDVKM. The trim removed 6 bases at V and 3 bases at J, leaving 15 bases unmatched. The CDR3 DNA sequence: TGTGCCAGCAGCCGGACAGGGGCGGCGGCGGACTTCAATCAGCCCCAGCATTTT. It is translated as CASSRTGAAADFNQPQHF.

The chain couples TRBV5-1 to TRBJ2-1, with D perhaps being TRBD1 or TRBD2 (5 bases each). From germline, CDR1 is SGHRS and CDR2 YFSETQ. Trimming stripped 2 bases from V and 4 bases from J, with 13 bases between. This CDR3 has 15 residues. CDR3 nucleotides: TGCGCCAGCAGCTTCGGGACGGTCCTTTACAATGAGCAGTTCTTC. Its translation is CASSFGTVLYNEQFF.

This clone was counted only a few times. This chain connects TRBV28 to TRBJ1-5, with TRBD1 as a possible D gene (5 bases). CDR1 and CDR2 from the germline V gene are MDHEN and SYDVKM. This CDR3 has 15 residues. The germline V and J ends were trimmed by 6 bases and 4 bases, with 16 bases remaining between them. DNA for the CDR3: TGTGCCAGCAGATTTATGGACACTAGGAATCAGCCCCAGCATTTT. It encodes CASRFMDTRNQPQHF.

This clone was found a few times. J is TRBJ1-5 and V is TRBV6-5, with a weak D call TRBD1 (6 bases). V lost 0 bases, J lost 6 bases, and 12 bases lay in between. CDR3 length: 15 amino acids. Per germline, CDR1 MNHEY and CDR2 SVGAGI. In DNA, the CDR3 is TGTGCCAGCAGTTACTCGACACAGGGTTTTCAGCCCCAGCATTTT. Its protein product is CASSYSTQGFQPQHF.

Here the CDR3 reads CASRPRRERSSYNSPLHF. The CDR3 bases are TGTGCCAGCAGGCCCCGTCGTGAGAGGAGCTCCTATAATTCACCCCTCCACTTT. V usage is TRBV28 and J usage is TRBJ1-6; no definite D call. Germline V CDR1 and CDR2: MDHEN, SYDVKM. V lost 6 bases and J lost 0, with 18 bases in between. CDR3 length: 18 amino acids.

This chain links TRBV5-1 with TRBJ2-7; D ambiguous. CDR1 and CDR2 (germline): SGHRS, YFSETQ. The CDR3 covers 14 residues. Trimming stripped 1 base from V and 2 bases from J, with 10 bases between. The CDR3 reads CASSLSQSTYEQYF. The CDR3 region has the DNA TGCGCCAGCAGCTTGAGTCAGAGTACCTACGAGCAGTACTTC.

The gene calls are TRBV6-5 and TRBJ1-4; 7 nucleotides line up with TRBD1. After removal of 6 bases from V and 4 bases from J, the junction contained 5 bases not matched to a gene. CDR1 and CDR2 from the germline V gene are MNHEY and SVGAGI. This CDR3 comprises 14 residues. This chain's CDR3 is CASSQGQSNEKLFF. For the CDR3, the DNA is TGTGCCAGCAGCCAGGGACAGAGTAATGAAAAACTGTTTTTT.

The rearrangement uses TRBV19 and TRBJ2-1, with a tentative D call TRBD2 (6 bases). The germline CDR1 and CDR2 sequences are LNHDA and SQIVND (reference sequence). The V gene lost 6 bases and the J gene lost 0 bases, with 18 bases spanning the gap. The CDR3 is 17 residues long. CDR3 in DNA: TGTGCCAGTAGCCCCCCCGCGGGTAGCGGCTCCTACAATGAGCAGTTCTTC. Its protein product is CASSPPAGSGSYNEQFF.

The chain has TRBV19 and TRBJ2-3, with D perhaps matching TRBD1 (6 bases). V lost 3 bases to trimming and J lost 1 base, with 8 bases between them. This CDR3 is built from 14 residues. Germline-derived CDR1 and CDR2 are LNHDA and SQIVND (reference sequence). CDR3 DNA sequence: TGTGCCAGTAGTATTCGACAGGGCACAGATACGCAGTATTTT. Protein: CASSIRQGTDTQYF.